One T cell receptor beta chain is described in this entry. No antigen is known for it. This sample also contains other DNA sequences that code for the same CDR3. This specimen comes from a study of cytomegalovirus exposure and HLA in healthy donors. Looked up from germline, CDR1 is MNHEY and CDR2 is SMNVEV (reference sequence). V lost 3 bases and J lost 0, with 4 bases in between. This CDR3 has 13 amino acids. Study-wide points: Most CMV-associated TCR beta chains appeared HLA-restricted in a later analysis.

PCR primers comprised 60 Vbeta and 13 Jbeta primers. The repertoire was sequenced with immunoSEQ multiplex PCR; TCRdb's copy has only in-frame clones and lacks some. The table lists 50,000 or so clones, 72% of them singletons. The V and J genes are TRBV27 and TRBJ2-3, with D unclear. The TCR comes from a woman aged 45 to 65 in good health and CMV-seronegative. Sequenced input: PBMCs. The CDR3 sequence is CASSFRSTDTQYF. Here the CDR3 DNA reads TGTGCCAGCAGTTTCCGGAGCACAGATACGCAGTATTTT.